Listed below are T cell receptor beta chains from one sample, sequenced in a study of blood T cell repertoires in COVID-19. Generated by immunoSEQ multiplex PCR, the TCRdb table keeps only in-frame clones and is missing some. This sample has 300,000 to 400,000 clones, with around 87% found just once. The sequenced sample consisted of peripheral blood. Receptor source: a human donor in a cohort sampled during active COVID-19. Both conserved end residues are part of each CDR3. D genes are given only for firm matches.

V gene: TRBV7-2
D gene: TRBD2
J gene: TRBJ2-1
CDR3 protein: CASSLVAGVAGGPGEQFF

V gene: TRBV28
D gene: TRBD2
J gene: TRBJ2-3
CDR3 protein: CASSYRLTSTSTDTQYF

V gene: TRBV3-1/TRBV3-2
D gene: TRBD2
J gene: TRBJ2-1
CDR3 protein: CASSQGRLGGRTNEQFF

V gene: TRBV4-2
D gene: TRBD1
J gene: TRBJ1-1
CDR3 protein: CASSQEPRTGGLNTEAFF

V gene: TRBV21-1
D gene: .
J gene: TRBJ2-1
CDR3 protein: CASSKGKGAFYNEQFF

V gene: TRBV6-5
D gene: .
J gene: TRBJ2-1
CDR3 protein: CASRVRYEQFF

V gene: TRBV12-3/TRBV12-4
D gene: .
J gene: TRBJ2-7
CDR3 protein: CASSPTGGHEQYF

V gene: TRBV18
D gene: TRBD1
J gene: TRBJ2-5
CDR3 protein: CASSPMGQGARETQYF

V gene: TRBV5-4
D gene: TRBD2
J gene: TRBJ2-1
CDR3 protein: CASSNLAGGRNEQFF

V gene: TRBV7-3
D gene: TRBD1
J gene: TRBJ1-4
CDR3 protein: CASSLTGGGGKLFF

V gene: TRBV20-1
D gene: TRBD2
J gene: TRBJ2-3
CDR3 protein: CSALGGDTQYF

V gene: TRBV25-1
D gene: .
J gene: TRBJ1-5
CDR3 protein: CASSDGGSNQPQHF

V gene: TRBV6-5
D gene: TRBD2
J gene: TRBJ2-7
CDR3 protein: CASSYIAGGPYEQYF

V gene: TRBV19
D gene: .
J gene: TRBJ2-4
CDR3 protein: CASSSFGVANDIQYF

V gene: TRBV5-5
D gene: TRBD1
J gene: TRBJ2-5
CDR3 protein: CASSPGQGPLLKTQYF

V gene: TRBV6-1
D gene: .
J gene: TRBJ1-1
CDR3 protein: CASSEISVTEAFF

V gene: TRBV10-3
D gene: TRBD1
J gene: TRBJ2-1
CDR3 protein: CAIKDRVVNEQFF

V gene: TRBV11-2
D gene: TRBD1
J gene: TRBJ1-6
CDR3 protein: CASSLGVTGLSPLHF

V gene: TRBV9
D gene: TRBD2
J gene: TRBJ2-1
CDR3 protein: CASSVREREGANNEQFF

V gene: TRBV18
D gene: .
J gene: TRBJ1-3
CDR3 protein: CASSPLISYSGNTIYF

V gene: TRBV6-6
D gene: TRBD1
J gene: TRBJ1-3
CDR3 protein: CASSTRQGHRNTIYF

V gene: TRBV14
D gene: .
J gene: TRBJ2-6
CDR3 protein: CASSQPHRASGANVLTF

V gene: TRBV16
D gene: TRBD2
J gene: TRBJ2-1
CDR3 protein: CASSQWLAGAGEQFF

V gene: TRBV10-3
D gene: TRBD1
J gene: TRBJ1-1
CDR3 protein: CAISDTPGGSNTEAFF

V gene: TRBV6-5
D gene: TRBD1
J gene: TRBJ1-5
CDR3 protein: CASRGGGNQPQHF

V gene: TRBV19
D gene: TRBD1
J gene: TRBJ2-2
CDR3 protein: CASSSGQGGELFF

V gene: TRBV3-1/TRBV3-2
D gene: TRBD1
J gene: TRBJ1-2
CDR3 protein: CASSPMLFQGADGYTF

V gene: TRBV19
D gene: .
J gene: TRBJ1-4
CDR3 protein: CASRWGPTNEKLFF

V gene: TRBV2
D gene: .
J gene: TRBJ1-2
CDR3 protein: CASSGAPGSYYGYTF

V gene: TRBV23-1
D gene: .
J gene: TRBJ2-7
CDR3 protein: CASSMHPGRFSYEQYF

V gene: TRBV5-1
D gene: .
J gene: TRBJ1-5
CDR3 protein: CASSLYQGYQPQHF

V gene: TRBV6-1
D gene: TRBD1
J gene: TRBJ1-2
CDR3 protein: CASSEALDREVYGYTF

V gene: TRBV5-1
D gene: TRBD2
J gene: TRBJ2-5
CDR3 protein: CASSLNAGGPGATQYF

V gene: TRBV19
D gene: .
J gene: TRBJ2-2
CDR3 protein: CASSIGGGSTGELFF

V gene: TRBV5-1
D gene: .
J gene: TRBJ1-6
CDR3 protein: CASSFSGDNSPLHF

V gene: TRBV27
D gene: .
J gene: TRBJ2-7
CDR3 protein: CASSWGEAYEQYF

V gene: TRBV6-5
D gene: .
J gene: TRBJ1-1
CDR3 protein: CASSYGEVNTEAFF

V gene: TRBV11-3
D gene: TRBD2
J gene: TRBJ2-1
CDR3 protein: CASSLELAVYNEQFF

V gene: TRBV5-1
D gene: TRBD1
J gene: TRBJ1-4
CDR3 protein: CASSLGQADEKLFF

V gene: TRBV9
D gene: .
J gene: TRBJ2-3
CDR3 protein: CASSVSSHTQYF

V gene: TRBV30
D gene: .
J gene: TRBJ1-3
CDR3 protein: CAWNLGVAGNTIYF

V gene: TRBV6-5
D gene: TRBD2
J gene: TRBJ2-3
CDR3 protein: CASKGTSGRTDTQYF

V gene: TRBV27
D gene: .
J gene: TRBJ1-1
CDR3 protein: CASSLLRGNTEAFF

V gene: TRBV7-8
D gene: TRBD2
J gene: TRBJ2-2
CDR3 protein: CASSTAGENTGELFF

V gene: TRBV9
D gene: TRBD1
J gene: TRBJ2-1
CDR3 protein: CASSVAGTGGYNEQFF

V gene: TRBV6-5
D gene: .
J gene: TRBJ2-4
CDR3 protein: CASRPVRGLQYF

V gene: TRBV28
D gene: TRBD1
J gene: TRBJ1-2
CDR3 protein: CALQDRTYGYTF

V gene: TRBV10-1
D gene: TRBD2
J gene: TRBJ2-1
CDR3 protein: CASSDTSGSRNEQFF

V gene: TRBV5-4
D gene: TRBD1
J gene: TRBJ2-7
CDR3 protein: CASSLGTGDIYEQYF

V gene: TRBV28
D gene: TRBD2
J gene: TRBJ2-7
CDR3 protein: CASSLWLAGLGQYF

V gene: TRBV28
D gene: TRBD2
J gene: TRBJ2-7
CDR3 protein: CASSLGGSEQYF

V gene: TRBV3-1/TRBV3-2
D gene: .
J gene: TRBJ1-6
CDR3 protein: CASSPMGQGTNSPLHF